This TCR beta chain was identified in a study of cytomegalovirus exposure and HLA in healthy donors. Regarding the study as a whole: Specificity of a few CMV-associated chains for CMV antigens was verified in vitro. It was fewer than 200 TCR beta chains that were listed as cytomegalovirus-associated.

CDR3 length equals 12 residues. Trimming stripped 4 bases from V and 5 bases from J, with 8 bases between. Germline values: CDR1 MNHEY, CDR2 SMNVEV (reference sequence). The data were produced by immunoSEQ multiplex PCR, yet TCRdb's version contains in-frame clones alone and is incomplete. The repertoire holds some 50,000 clones, with 94% as singletons. Notes on this clone: Its cognate antigen is unknown.

Source material: PBMCs. This chain uses TRBV27 with TRBJ1-2; D is unresolved. The TCR sequence derives from a woman aged 18-29 years in good health and CMV-seropositive. The CDR3: CASSSVGYGYTF. The DNA for the CDR3 is TGTGCCAGCAGTTCAGTTGGTTATGGCTACACCTTC.